This entry features one T cell receptor beta chain sequence. Antigen unknown. Germline values: CDR1 MNHEY, CDR2 SMNVEV (reference sequence). With 5 bases clipped from V and 5 bases from J, the junction kept 6 bases outside the gene matches. This CDR3 region has 15 residues. Here immunoSEQ multiplex PCR was the method, and the copy in TCRdb shows in-frame clones only, minus some. The table shows roughly 180,000 clones, with roughly 93% occurring only once. This specimen comes from a study of T cell responses to AZD1222 COVID-19 vaccine. The study's findings and limits: Repertoires were collected only later (after the peak T cell response had occurred). Only 5 or 6 AZD1222 recipients were seropositive at baseline. Vaccine-associated CD4 TCRs spanned spike, dominant at 160-218 and 743-854. Clonal diversity was possibly underestimated, and the donors were mostly white British, with more females.

The source is an adult who received the MenACWY meningococcal vaccine as a control. This specimen was peripheral blood, taken 28 days after the second dose of the MenACWY control vaccine. The J gene is TRBJ2-1, the V gene TRBV27; 10 nucleotides align to TRBD2. CDR3 DNA sequence: TGTGCCAGCAGTCTAGCGGGGGCGGTTGACAATGAGCAGTTCTTC. This translates into CASSLAGAVDNEQFF.